This T cell receptor (beta chain) comes out of a study of T cell changes during pregnancy in multiple sclerosis. Germline assignment: CDR1 SGHVS and CDR2 FNYEAQ. V shed 6 bases, J shed 3 bases, and the junction held 7 bases outside the gene matches. The CDR3 has 14 amino acids. Libraries were prepared by immunoSEQ multiplex PCR; TCRdb keeps only in-frame clonotypes and omits some of them. The table lists roughly 90,000 clones, under 95% of them singletons, with around 2% in the top ten. This sample comprised peripheral blood, obtained in the first trimester of pregnancy. The V gene is TRBV7-6, the J gene TRBJ2-7; 8 nucleotides agree with TRBD1. The TCR comes from a female donor in good health, enrolled as a control in a pregnancy study. CDR3 nucleotides: TGTGCCAGCAGTTCTACAGGGGGGATCTACGAGCAGTACTTC. Translating it yields CASSSTGGIYEQYF.